This T cell receptor beta chain was recorded in a study of T cell repertoires in cytomegalovirus infection. At the level of the study: HLA-B-restricted CMV epitopes that are well studied were used alongside recently identified HLA-C-restricted ones. Shared public TCR beta signatures pointed to both CMV infection and a matching HLA type.

TCRdb ran MiXCR on the reads and lists one entry per CDR3 protein. The profile shows around 800,000 distinct CDR3 sequences, approximately 32% of them singletons. Study conclusions and caveats: Individuals carrying CMV plus the relevant HLA were identified by cumulative frequency of public TCR beta families. HLA-C-restricted CMV-specific TCR beta clonotypes prevailed in the ex vivo response.

The CDR3 length is 15 residues. Trimming cost V 3 bases and J 7 bases, with 13 bases left between them. Germline V gene sequence: CDR1 LGHNA, CDR2 YNFKEQ. The sample holds a few counts of this clonotype. Its antigen is unknown. The source of this sequence is a human donor in good health (CMV status not recorded). Some clones in this sample may be carry-over from other donors' samples. The V gene is TRBV4-2, the J gene TRBJ1-6; D not certain. The specimen was cultured CD8+ T cells from PBMCs, collected from culture after CMV antigen stimulation. This CDR3 is CASSQDTSDNSPLHF. In DNA form, the CDR3 reads TGTGCCAGCAGCCAGGATACATCGGACAATTCACCCCTCCACTTT.